These T cell receptor beta chains were read from a single sample in a study of T cell repertoires in cytomegalovirus infection. Their antigen targets remain unknown. MiXCR, run by TCRdb on the reads, gives a single entry per CDR3 protein. Of roughly 920,000 distinct CDR3 sequences in the sample, roughly 30% are singletons; the top ten hold about an eighth. This material consisted of cultured CD8+ T cells from PBMCs, taken from culture after CMV antigen stimulation. The source is a human donor in good health (CMV status not recorded). Some clones in this sample may be carry-over from other donors' samples. The CDR3 runs from the conserved cysteine through the conserved F or W. A D gene is named only where the DNA matches it firmly. Clone size is shown for a subset of rows, as once, few, many or a class of expanded clone.

clone_size	d_call	j_call	v_call	cdr3_aa	cdr3_nt
-	-	TRBJ1-3	TRBV12-3/TRBV12-4	CASSHQGSGNTIYF	TGTGCCAGCAGTCACCAGGGTTCTGGAAACACCATATATTTT
few	-	TRBJ1-2	TRBV7-4	CASSSGTGSYTF	TGTGCCAGCAGCTCCGGGACCGGCAGCTACACCTTC
few	-	TRBJ1-2	TRBV19	CASSPEATYGYTF	TGTGCCAGTAGCCCAGAAGCGACCTATGGCTACACCTTC
few	-	TRBJ2-2	TRBV7-6	CASSLASGSNTGELFF	TGTGCCAGCAGCTTAGCGAGTGGCTCGAACACCGGGGAGCTGTTTTTT
few	-	TRBJ1-4	TRBV4-3	CASSQDGDSNEKLFF	TGCGCCAGCAGCCAAGATGGCGACAGTAATGAAAAACTGTTTTTT
-	-	TRBJ1-2	TRBV13	CASSLGDHYGYTF	TGTGCCAGCAGCTTAGGGGACCACTATGGCTACACCTTC
few	-	TRBJ2-1	TRBV7-8	CASSFRLREQFF	TGTGCCAGCAGCTTTCGACTAAGGGAGCAGTTCTTC
-	TRBD1	TRBJ2-7	TRBV6-1	CASSVHRDRFYEQYF	TGTGCCAGCAGTGTGCACCGGGACAGGTTCTACGAGCAGTACTTC
-	-	TRBJ2-1	TRBV27	CASRPDHSYNEQFF	TGTGCCAGCAGACCGGACCACTCCTACAATGAGCAGTTCTTC
few	-	TRBJ2-7	TRBV27	CASSYTGLYEQYF	TGTGCCAGCAGTTATACAGGACTCTACGAGCAGTACTTC
-	TRBD2	TRBJ2-3	TRBV15	CATSRIAGSDTQYF	TGTGCCACCAGCAGAATAGCGGGGAGCGATACGCAGTATTTT
few	-	TRBJ2-2	TRBV7-2	CASSLARETGVTGELFF	TGTGCCAGCAGCTTAGCGCGGGAGACAGGGGTCACCGGGGAGCTGTTTTTT
-	TRBD1	TRBJ1-1	TRBV10-3	CAISSGGEAFF	TGTGCCATCAGTTCAGGGGGAGAAGCTTTCTTT
-	-	TRBJ2-2	TRBV4-1	CASRSKGFGELFF	TGCGCCAGCCGCTCAAAAGGGTTCGGGGAGCTGTTTTTT
-	-	TRBJ2-7	TRBV27	CASSLKGGSYEQYF	TGTGCCAGCAGTTTAAAAGGAGGATCCTACGAGCAGTACTTC